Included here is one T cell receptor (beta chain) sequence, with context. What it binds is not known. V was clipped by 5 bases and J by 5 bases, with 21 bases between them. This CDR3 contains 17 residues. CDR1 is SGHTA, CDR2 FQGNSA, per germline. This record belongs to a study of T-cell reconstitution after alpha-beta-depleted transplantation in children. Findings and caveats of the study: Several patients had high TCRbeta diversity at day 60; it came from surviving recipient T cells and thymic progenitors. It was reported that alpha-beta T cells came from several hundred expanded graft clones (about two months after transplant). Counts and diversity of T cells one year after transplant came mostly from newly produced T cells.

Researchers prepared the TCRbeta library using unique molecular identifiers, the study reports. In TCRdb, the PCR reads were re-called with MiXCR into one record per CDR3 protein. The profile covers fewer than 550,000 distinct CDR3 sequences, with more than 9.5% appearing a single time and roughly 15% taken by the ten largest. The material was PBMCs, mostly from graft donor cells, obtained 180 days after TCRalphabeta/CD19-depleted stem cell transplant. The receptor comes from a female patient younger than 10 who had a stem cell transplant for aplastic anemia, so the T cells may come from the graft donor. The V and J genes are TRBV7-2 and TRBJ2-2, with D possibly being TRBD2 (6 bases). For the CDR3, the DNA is TGTGCCAGCAGCCCGTGGATTCGGGAGAAGGGTACCGGGGAGCTGTTTTTT. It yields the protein CASSPWIREKGTGELFF. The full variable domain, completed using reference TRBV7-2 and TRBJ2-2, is GAGVSQSPSNKVTEKGKDVELRCDPISGHTALYWYRQSLGQGLEFLIYFQGNSAPDKSGLPSDRFSAERTGGSVSTLTIQRTQQEDSAVYLCASSPWIREKGTGELFFGEGSRLTVL.